The rows below give T cell receptor beta chains drawn from one sample of a study of T cells after yellow fever vaccination. MiXCR, applied by TCRdb to the 5' RACE reads, yields one record per CDR3 protein. The table has 25,000 or so distinct CDR3 sequences, approximately 4.5% seen once. This material consisted of PBMCs, either bulk or a sorted T-cell subset (CD4+, CD8+, memory, or dextramer-sorted; not recorded which), taken on the day of the yellow fever booster vaccination. These receptors were collected from a man aged 18 to 30 who received the YFV17D yellow fever vaccine. The CDR3 runs from the conserved cysteine through the conserved F or W. The D gene is left open where the match is weak. A row's size may be missing; if present it is once, few, many or a size class.

V,size,J,D,length,DNA,CDR3
TRBV5-5,many,TRBJ1-6,.,16,TGTGCCAGCAGCTTGAATATACACAGGGATAATTCACCCCTCCACTTT,CASSLNIHRDNSPLHF
TRBV19,few,TRBJ2-7,.,13,TGTGCCAGTAGTAGGTCTCGGGTCCACGAGCAGTACTTC,CASSRSRVHEQYF
TRBV7-2,many,TRBJ2-2,.,13,TGTGCCAGCAGAAAAAGACACACCGGGGAGCTGTTTTTT,CASRKRHTGELFF
TRBV20-1,many,TRBJ2-3,.,12,TGCAGTGCGCCTGGTACCACAGATACGCAGTATTTT,CSAPGTTDTQYF
TRBV5-1,.,TRBJ2-3,TRBD1,15,TGCGCCAGCAGCTACGGGACAGGGGGGACAGATACGCAGTATTTT,CASSYGTGGTDTQYF
TRBV6-5,many,TRBJ2-7,.,12,TGTGCCAGCAGCCGTACTAGCTACGAGCAGTACTTC,CASSRTSYEQYF
TRBV12-3/TRBV12-4,many,TRBJ2-7,.,12,TGTGCCAGCACTCTTCAATCCGGGACACCCATCTTC,CASTLQSGTPIF
TRBV25-1,many,TRBJ1-1,.,15,TGTGCCAGCAGTGAGTCTAAGGACGCGAACACTGAAGCTTTCTTT,CASSESKDANTEAFF
TRBV20-1,many,TRBJ2-6,.,14,TGCAGTGCTCCTACTAGGTCTGGGGCCAACGTCCTGACTTTC,CSAPTRSGANVLTF
TRBV5-1,many,TRBJ2-3,.,13,TGCGCCAGCAGCTTTCGGAGCACAGATACGCAGTATTTT,CASSFRSTDTQYF
TRBV6-5,many,TRBJ2-3,TRBD1,14,TGTGCCAGCAGTAACCAGGGGGCCACAGATACGCAGTATTTT,CASSNQGATDTQYF
TRBV7-6,many,TRBJ2-3,.,15,TGTGCCAGCAGCTTAGACGTTAGGGGGGAGGATACGCAGTATTTT,CASSLDVRGEDTQYF
TRBV27,many,TRBJ2-1,.,14,TGTGCCAGCAGTTCGGGGCTGGTGTGGGGTGAGCAGTTCTTC,CASSSGLVWGEQFF
TRBV18,many,TRBJ1-2,TRBD1,13,TGTGCCAGCTCACCCCTGGACAGGGCTGGCTACACCTTC,CASSPLDRAGYTF
TRBV5-5,many,TRBJ2-2,TRBD1,16,TGTGCCAGCAGCTTGCTAGACAGGGCAAACACCGGGGAGCTGTTTTTT,CASSLLDRANTGELFF
TRBV27,many,TRBJ1-5,.,15,TGTGCCAGCAGCCCAACAGGGTTTAGCAATCAGCCCCAGCATTTT,CASSPTGFSNQPQHF
TRBV6-2/TRBV6-3,many,TRBJ2-1,TRBD2,16,TGTGCCAGCAGTCCGACTAGCGGGGGTATGGCAGATGAGCAGTTCTTC,CASSPTSGGMADEQFF
TRBV28,many,TRBJ2-3,.,14,TGTGCCAGCAGCCCGGAGAGTAGCACAGATACGCAGTATTTT,CASSPESSTDTQYF
TRBV20-1,many,TRBJ2-3,TRBD2,16,TGCAGTGCTAGACCCCACCGGGGGGGCCCCACAGATACGCAGTATTTT,CSARPHRGGPTDTQYF
TRBV5-1,many,TRBJ2-1,.,15,TGCGCCAGCAGCAGCAGGGGCCAACTCGGCAATGAGCAGTTCTTC,CASSSRGQLGNEQFF
TRBV20-1,many,TRBJ2-7,TRBD2,14,TGCAGTGCTAGAGCCGGGACTAGAAGCTACGAGCAGTACTTC,CSARAGTRSYEQYF
TRBV6-2/TRBV6-3,many,TRBJ2-6,.,15,TGTGCCAGCAGTTACGGGCCGCCTGGGGCCAACGTCCTGACTTTC,CASSYGPPGANVLTF
TRBV7-3,many,TRBJ2-6,.,13,TGTGCCAGCAGGCCTTCTGGGGCCAACGTCCTGACTTTC,CASRPSGANVLTF
TRBV20-1,many,TRBJ2-1,TRBD2,20,TGCAGTGCCACATATAGGGCCCTAGCGGGGGCTCGTCGGTCCTACAATGAGCAGTTCTTC,CSATYRALAGARRSYNEQFF
TRBV5-1,many,TRBJ2-3,.,15,TGCGCCAGCAACGAAATCCCGGGAAGCACAGATACGCAGTATTTT,CASNEIPGSTDTQYF
TRBV14,few,TRBJ1-1,.,17,TGTGCCAGCAGCCAAGATCTTTTAAGAACAGGGCGGGCTGAAGCTTTCTTT,CASSQDLLRTGRAEAFF
TRBV27,many,TRBJ1-5,.,17,TGTGCCAGCACGGCATTCGGACCTCATATCAGCAATCAGCCCCAGCATTTT,CASTAFGPHISNQPQHF
TRBV7-2,many,TRBJ1-2,TRBD1,15,TGTGCCAGCAGGTCCGGGACAGGGGTCATCTATGGCTACACCTTC,CASRSGTGVIYGYTF
TRBV7-9,many,TRBJ1-1,.,15,TGTGCCAGCAGCTTAGTTGCGGGGCTGAACACTGAAGCTTTCTTT,CASSLVAGLNTEAFF
TRBV11-3,many,TRBJ2-2,TRBD2,13,TGTGCCAGCAGCCTAGCGGTCACCGGGGAGCTGTTTTTT,CASSLAVTGELFF
TRBV29-1,.,TRBJ1-1,.,14,TGCAGCGTTGCAATCCAACCCGGCAACACTGAAGCTTTCTTT,CSVAIQPGNTEAFF
TRBV4-3,.,TRBJ2-3,.,11,TGCGCCAGCAGCCACCGGGATACGCAGTATTTT,CASSHRDTQYF
TRBV6-5,many,TRBJ2-7,.,17,TGTGCCAGCAGTTACGCCGGCCCGACAGGTTCGAACTACGAGCAGTACTTC,CASSYAGPTGSNYEQYF
TRBV7-6,many,TRBJ2-5,TRBD2,15,TGTGCCAGCAGCCCGTGGACTAGCTCTCCGGAGACCCAGTACTTC,CASSPWTSSPETQYF
TRBV14,.,TRBJ2-3,TRBD2,18,TGTGCCAGCAGCCAAGATTCCGGACTAGCGGGGGGCACAGATACGCAGTATTTT,CASSQDSGLAGGTDTQYF
TRBV9,many,TRBJ1-5,.,14,TGTGCCAGCAGCGTAGGCCTGAGCAATCAGCCCCAGCATTTT,CASSVGLSNQPQHF
TRBV7-9,many,TRBJ1-6,.,14,TGTGCCAGCAGCCCGGGGCGAGGGTATTCACCCCTCCACTTT,CASSPGRGYSPLHF
TRBV4-2,few,TRBJ1-6,.,14,TGTGCCAGCAGCCAATGGCGGGGGAATTCACCCCTCCACTTT,CASSQWRGNSPLHF
TRBV7-3,many,TRBJ2-1,.,14,TGTGCCAGCAGCTTCTTGACAGCCAGCGATGAGCAGTTCTTC,CASSFLTASDEQFF
TRBV6-7,many,TRBJ2-3,.,16,TGTGCCAGCAGCTATAGGACTCCGAGGAGCACAGATACGCAGTATTTT,CASSYRTPRSTDTQYF
TRBV7-2,many,TRBJ2-7,.,14,TGTGCCAGCAGCGGACGGTGGGTCGAGGCAAAGCAGTACTTC,CASSGRWVEAKQYF
TRBV11-3,few,TRBJ2-5,.,13,TGTGCCAGCAGCCCGAGTGGGCGGGAGACCCAGTACTTC,CASSPSGRETQYF